The 26 T cell receptor beta chains given below trace back to one sample, sequenced in a study of early T cells in non-severe SARS-CoV-2 infection. TCRdb reprocessed the 5' RACE reads via MiXCR and lists one record per CDR3 protein. The sample records some 77,000 distinct CDR3 sequences, roughly 5.3% being singletons. Specimen: whole blood, collected at baseline. Source of these receptors: an adult who was a healthcare worker with PCR-confirmed SARS-CoV-2 infection or an uninfected control (not recorded which).

This clonotype has ten or more counts. In DNA, the CDR3 is TGCGCCAGCAGGCTATCGGGGAAGGCTGAGCAGTTCTTC. The encoded protein is CASRLSGKAEQFF. The chain links TRBV5-1 to TRBJ2-1; tentative D call: TRBD2 (5 bases). Germline V CDR1 and CDR2: SGHRS, YFSETQ. This CDR3 is built from 13 residues. Trimming removed 5 bases at V and 9 bases at J, with 15 bases between. The variable domain in full, with the rest retrieved from reference TRBV5-1 and TRBJ2-1, is KAGVTQTPRYLIKTRGQQVTLSCSPISGHRSVSWYQQTPGQGLQFLFEYFSETQRNKGNFPGRFSGRQFSNSRSEMNVSTLELGDSALYLCASRLSGKAEQFFGPGTRLTVL.

This clonotype appeared a few times. The chain has TRBV12-3 or TRBV12-4 and TRBJ2-5; 7 nucleotides align to TRBD1. The junction had 6 bases not matched to a gene; V was cut back by 6 bases and J by 5 bases. The CDR3 is made up of 13 amino acids. CDR3 nucleotides: TGTGCCAGCAGAAAGACAGGGAGTGAGACCCAGTACTTC. It specifies CASRKTGSETQYF.

This clonotype was recorded many times. The V gene is TRBV20-1, the J gene TRBJ2-1; D is unresolved. Germline CDR1 DFQATT, CDR2 SNEGSKA (reference sequence). The length of the CDR3 is 14 residues. The V gene lost 5 bases and the J gene lost 4 bases, with 15 bases spanning the gap. The CDR3 is CSAGSRAIYNEQFF. DNA for the CDR3: TGCAGTGCTGGGTCCCGGGCGATTTACAATGAGCAGTTCTTC.

This clonotype was detected only a few times. This chain joins TRBV3-1 and TRBJ2-3, with 11 bases lining up with TRBD2. This CDR3 contains 14 residues. CDR1 is LGHDT and CDR2 is YNNKEL in the germline V gene (reference sequence). J lost 4 bases, V lost 4 bases, and 1 base had no gene match. The chain's CDR3 is CASSPSGRPDTQYF. Here the CDR3 DNA reads TGTGCCAGCAGCCCTAGCGGGAGGCCAGATACGCAGTATTTT.

This clonotype was observed at least ten times. V gene TRBV20-1 combines with J gene TRBJ2-7; D is undetermined. Germline assignment: CDR1 DFQATT and CDR2 SNEGSKA (reference sequence). Trimming pared 3 bases from V and 0 bases from J, leaving 15 bases between. The CDR3 is made up of 15 amino acids. The CDR3 coding sequence is TGCAGTGCTAGGGCCCAAGCGAGTAGCTCCTACGAGCAGTACTTC. Amino acids: CSARAQASSSYEQYF.

This chain connects TRBV18 to TRBJ1-1; D is undetermined. CDR1 is KGHSH, CDR2 LQKENI, per germline. Deletions cut 0 bases from V and 5 bases from J, with 13 bases between. The CDR3 loop spans 15 amino acids. The CDR3 reads CASSPPPAGRTEAFF. Written as DNA, the CDR3 is TGTGCCAGCTCACCACCGCCCGCAGGACGGACTGAAGCTTTCTTT.

This clonotype was recorded many times. The rearrangement uses TRBV6-5 and TRBJ2-7, with TRBD2 matching 7 bases. J was trimmed by 2 bases and V by 7 bases; bases with no gene match: 2. The CDR3 consists of 12 residues. Germline CDR1 and CDR2: MNHEY and SVGAGI. CDR3 DNA sequence: TGTGCCAGCACGGGGGGAACCTACGAGCAGTACTTC. Translating it yields CASTGGTYEQYF.

This clonotype was seen repeatedly, ten times or more. The V gene is TRBV29-1, the J gene TRBJ1-1, with 9 bases matching TRBD1. The CDR3 is 17 residues long. The V and J ends lost 0 bases and 1 base, in that order; junction bases with no gene match: 9. Germline V gives CDR1 SQVTM, CDR2 ANQGSEA. The CDR3 protein is CSVEDVRDRVRNTEAFF. CDR3 in DNA: TGCAGCGTTGAAGATGTTCGGGACAGGGTAAGGAACACTGAAGCTTTCTTT.

This clonotype was observed many times. The CDR3: CSVDWVSRGQDNYGYTF. Here the CDR3 DNA reads TGCAGCGTTGACTGGGTTTCGAGGGGGCAAGATAACTATGGCTACACCTTC. V and J are TRBV29-1 and TRBJ1-2; 7 bases are shared with TRBD1. This CDR3 contains 17 residues. CDR1 is SQVTM and CDR2 is ANQGSEA in the germline V gene. The V and J ends lost 3 bases and 1 base, in that order; junction bases with no gene match: 14.

The chain employs TRBV19 and TRBJ2-2; D may correspond to TRBD1 or TRBD2 (6 bases each). From germline, CDR1 is LNHDA and CDR2 SQIVND (reference sequence). The CDR3 is made up of 14 amino acids. Trimming removed 4 bases at V and 5 bases at J, with 11 bases between. The CDR3, as DNA: TGTGCCAGTAGTAGGGGGGCCGGGACCGGGGAGCTGTTTTTT. Amino acids: CASSRGAGTGELFF.

The chain has TRBV6-6 and TRBJ2-1, with D perhaps TRBD1 or TRBD2 (5 bases each). The CDR3 extends over 13 amino acids. V lost 2 bases and J 5 bases, leaving 7 bases between the germline ends. Germline lookup yields CDR1 MNHNY and CDR2 SVGAGI (reference sequence). The CDR3 sequence is CASSYGGNNEQFF. DNA for the CDR3: TGTGCCAGCAGTTACGGGGGTAACAATGAGCAGTTCTTC.

The chain carries TRBV2 and TRBJ1-2; D might be TRBD1 (5 bases). Trimming removed 5 bases at V and 8 bases at J, with 15 bases between. The CDR3 runs to 13 residues. Per germline, CDR1 SNHLY and CDR2 FYNNEI. The CDR3 loop reads CASSTRQGGGYTF. CDR3 nucleotide sequence: TGTGCCAGCAGTACCCGTCAGGGCGGAGGCTACACCTTC.

This clonotype has just a few counts. The rearrangement uses TRBV2 and TRBJ1-1; D perhaps matches TRBD1 (6 bases). The germline gives CDR1 SNHLY, CDR2 FYNNEI. V lost 2 bases and J lost 0, with 13 bases in between. The CDR3 is 16 amino acids. For the CDR3, the DNA is TGTGCCAGCAGTGAACTAGGACAGAGTATGAACACTGAAGCTTTCTTT. This codes for CASSELGQSMNTEAFF. Variable domain in full (rest from reference TRBV2 and TRBJ1-1): EPEVTQTPSHQVTQMGQEVILRCVPISNHLYFYWYRQILGQKVEFLVSFYNNEISEKSEIFDDQFSVERPDGSNFTLKIRSTKLEDSAMYFCASSELGQSMNTEAFFGQGTRLTVV.

This clonotype rates as medium-sized. The J gene is TRBJ2-7, the V gene TRBV20-1, with D possibly TRBD1 on 6 matching bases. This CDR3 region has 16 residues. CDR1 is DFQATT, CDR2 SNEGSKA, per germline (reference sequence). The V gene lost 0 bases and the J gene lost 0 bases, with 15 bases spanning the gap. Here the CDR3 reads CSARDLRDKISYEQYF. CDR3 nucleotides: TGCAGTGCTAGAGATCTCAGGGACAAGATCTCCTACGAGCAGTACTTC.

This clonotype was seen at least ten times. The chain combines TRBV30 with TRBJ1-1, with TRBD1 as a possible D gene (5 bases). Germline lookup yields CDR1 GTSNPN and CDR2 SVGIG (reference sequence). V lost 4 bases and J lost 5, with 11 bases in between. The CDR3 totals 12 residues. In DNA, the CDR3 is TGTGCCTGGAATTCGGGGGGGACTGAAGCTTTCTTT. Translated, it gives CAWNSGGTEAFF.

This clonotype has a count of ten or more. The V gene is TRBV28, the J gene TRBJ2-5; 10 bases are a match to TRBD2. Per the germline V gene, CDR1 is MDHEN and CDR2 is SYDVKM. J was trimmed by 5 bases and V by 6 bases; bases with no gene match: 12. This CDR3 spans 16 amino acids. The CDR3 region has the DNA TGTGCCAGCAGCCACCAGCTAGCGGGAGTAGTCGAGACCCAGTACTTC. Its translation: CASSHQLAGVVETQYF.

This chain links TRBV5-5 with TRBJ2-5; 13 bases line up with TRBD2. The CDR3 is 16 residues long. The V and J ends lost 5 bases and 5 bases, in that order; junction bases with no gene match: 9. The germline gives CDR1 SGHKS, CDR2 YYEKEE (reference sequence). The CDR3 sequence is CASSSGLAGVMETQYF. CDR3 coding DNA: TGTGCCAGCAGTTCAGGACTAGCGGGAGTGATGGAGACCCAGTACTTC.

The J gene is TRBJ1-1, the V gene TRBV20-1; D unclear. This CDR3 region has 14 residues. The V gene lost 5 bases and the J gene lost 1 base, with 14 bases spanning the gap. Germline values: CDR1 DFQATT, CDR2 SNEGSKA (reference sequence). CDR3 sequence reads: CSAAWVNGNTEAFF. CDR3 bases: TGCAGTGCTGCCTGGGTAAACGGGAACACTGAAGCTTTCTTT.

This rearrangement joins TRBV2 to TRBJ1-1; D call uncertain. Germline V gene data show CDR1 as SNHLY and CDR2 as FYNNEI. Trimming took off 10 bases at V and 8 bases at J, with 11 bases between the two ends. The CDR3 sequence is 10 residues long. The CDR3 coding sequence is TGTGCCACCCTCGGCAGAGAAGCTTTCTTT. Residues: CATLGREAFF. Filled out from reference TRBV2 and TRBJ1-1, the complete variable domain reads EPEVTQTPSHQVTQMGQEVILRCVPISNHLYFYWYRQILGQKVEFLVSFYNNEISEKSEIFDDQFSVERPDGSNFTLKIRSTKLEDSAMYFCATLGREAFFGQGTRLTVV.

This clonotype was counted ten times or more. The chain is built from TRBV30 and TRBJ1-5, with D perhaps matching TRBD1 (6 bases). V lost 2 bases, J lost 4 bases, and 9 bases lay in between. The CDR3 runs 13 residues. Germline lookup yields CDR1 GTSNPN and CDR2 SVGIG (reference sequence). The DNA of the CDR3 is TGTGCCTGGAGTAGGACAGTTAATCAGCCCCAGCATTTT. Translation: CAWSRTVNQPQHF.

The V call is TRBV6-2 or TRBV6-3, the J call TRBJ2-5; 7 bases fit TRBD2. The CDR3 is made up of 15 amino acids. With V trimmed by 6 bases and J by 1 base, 8 bases remained unmatched. Germline CDR1 reads MNHEY; CDR2 reads SVGEGT. In DNA, the CDR3 is TGTGCCAGCAGGGAGGCAGCGGGAACCCAAGAGACCCAGTACTTC. This sequence encodes CASREAAGTQETQYF.

The table lists this clonotype with many counts. The rearrangement links TRBV7-9 to TRBJ2-1; tentatively, D is TRBD2 (6 bases). V lost 5 bases, J lost 9 bases, and 20 bases lay in between. The germline V gene encodes CDR1 SEHNR and CDR2 FQNEAQ (reference sequence). The CDR3 extends over 15 amino acids. CDR3 in DNA: TGTGCCAGCAGCGTTAGGGACTTAGCTGCCGGTGAGCAGTTCTTC. Residues: CASSVRDLAAGEQFF.

This clonotype was seen ten or more times. The genes are TRBV20-1 and TRBJ2-6; perhaps TRBD1 as D (5 bases). The germline CDR1 and CDR2 sequences are DFQATT and SNEGSKA (reference sequence). Deletions cut 3 bases from V and 0 bases from J, with 9 bases between. The CDR3 extends over 15 amino acids. The CDR3 region has the DNA TGCAGTGCTAGGGCGGACAACTCTGGGGCCAACGTCCTGACTTTC. This sequence encodes CSARADNSGANVLTF.

This clonotype was counted only a few times. The chain joins TRBV19 to TRBJ1-4; 9 bases agree with TRBD1. V lost 5 bases, J lost 10 bases, and 14 bases stayed unmatched. This CDR3 region has 16 residues. Germline CDR1 LNHDA, CDR2 SQIVND (reference sequence). This CDR3 is CASSGTRTGEIGKLFF. The CDR3 DNA follows: TGTGCCAGTAGTGGGACTCGGACAGGGGAGATTGGAAAACTGTTTTTT.

The chain couples TRBV5-1 to TRBJ2-5, with 8 bases lining up with TRBD1. This CDR3 has 16 residues. V was pared by 2 bases and J by 2 bases, with 8 bases of the junction left unmatched. From germline, CDR1 is SGHRS and CDR2 YFSETQ. This chain's CDR3 is CASSFFPQGAQETQYF. CDR3 nucleotide sequence: TGCGCCAGCAGCTTCTTCCCCCAGGGGGCACAAGAGACCCAGTACTTC.

This clonotype was observed at least ten times. An end of the junction differs from the germline gene, which may be a read error. The chain couples TRBV20-1 to TRBJ1-1; 7 bases fit TRBD1. Germline values: CDR1 DFQATT, CDR2 SNEGSKA (reference sequence). CDR3 length: 8 amino acids. Written as DNA, the CDR3 is TGCAGTGCTACCGGGACAGCCTTT. Protein: CSATGTAF.